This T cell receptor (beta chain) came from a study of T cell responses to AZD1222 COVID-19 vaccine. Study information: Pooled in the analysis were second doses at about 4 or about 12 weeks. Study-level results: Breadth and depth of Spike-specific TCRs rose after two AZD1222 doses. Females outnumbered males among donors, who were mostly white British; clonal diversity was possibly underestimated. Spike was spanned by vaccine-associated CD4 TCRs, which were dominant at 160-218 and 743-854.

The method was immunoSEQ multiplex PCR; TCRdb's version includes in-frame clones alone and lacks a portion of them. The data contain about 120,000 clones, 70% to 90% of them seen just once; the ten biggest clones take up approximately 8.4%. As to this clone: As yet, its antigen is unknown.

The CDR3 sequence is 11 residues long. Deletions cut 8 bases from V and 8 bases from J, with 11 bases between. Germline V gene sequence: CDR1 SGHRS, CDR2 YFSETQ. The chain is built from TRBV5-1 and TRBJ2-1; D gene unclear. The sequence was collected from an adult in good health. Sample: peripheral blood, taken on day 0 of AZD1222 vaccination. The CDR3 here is CASRKGDEQFF. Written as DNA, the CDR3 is TGCGCCAGTCGGAAGGGTGATGAGCAGTTCTTC.